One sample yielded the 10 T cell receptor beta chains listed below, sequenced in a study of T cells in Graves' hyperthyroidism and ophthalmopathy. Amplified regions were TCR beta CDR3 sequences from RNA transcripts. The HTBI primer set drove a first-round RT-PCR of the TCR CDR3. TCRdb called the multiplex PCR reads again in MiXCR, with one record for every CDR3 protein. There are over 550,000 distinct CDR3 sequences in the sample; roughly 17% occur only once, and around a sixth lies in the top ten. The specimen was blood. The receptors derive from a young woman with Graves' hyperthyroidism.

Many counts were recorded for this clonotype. CDR3 sequence: CASSYPGQQYGYTF. The DNA of the CDR3 is TGTGCCAGCAGCTATCCGGGACAGCAATATGGCTACACCTTC. J is TRBJ1-2 and V is TRBV12-3 or TRBV12-4, with TRBD1 matching 7 bases. Trimming cost V 6 bases and J 5 bases; bases outside gene matches: 9. This CDR3 is built from 14 residues.

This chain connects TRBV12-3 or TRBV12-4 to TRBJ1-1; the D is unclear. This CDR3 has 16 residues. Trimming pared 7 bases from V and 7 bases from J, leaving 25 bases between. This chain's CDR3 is CASTPSWGLLNDEAFF. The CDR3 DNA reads TGTGCCAGCACCCCCTCTTGGGGTCTTCTGAACGATGAAGCTTTCTTT.

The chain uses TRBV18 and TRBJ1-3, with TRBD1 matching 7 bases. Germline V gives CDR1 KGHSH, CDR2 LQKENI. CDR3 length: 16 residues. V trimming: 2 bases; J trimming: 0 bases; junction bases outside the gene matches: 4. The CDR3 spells CASSPGGQSSGNTIYF. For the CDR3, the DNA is TGTGCCAGCTCACCAGGGGGACAGAGCTCTGGAAACACCATATATTTT.

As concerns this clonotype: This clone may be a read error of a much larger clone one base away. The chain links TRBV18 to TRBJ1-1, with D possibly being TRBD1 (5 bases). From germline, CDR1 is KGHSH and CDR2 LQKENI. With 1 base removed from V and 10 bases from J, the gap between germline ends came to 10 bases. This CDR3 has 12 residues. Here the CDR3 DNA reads TGTGCCAGCTCACCACTCTATCAGGGAGCTTTCTTT. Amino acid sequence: CASSPLYQGAFF.

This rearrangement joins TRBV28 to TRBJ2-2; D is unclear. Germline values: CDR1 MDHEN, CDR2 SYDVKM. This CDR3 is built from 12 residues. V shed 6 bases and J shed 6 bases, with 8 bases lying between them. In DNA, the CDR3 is TGTGCCAGCAGATTTCTCCCCGGGGAGCTGTTTTTT. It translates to CASRFLPGELFF.

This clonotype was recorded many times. Here the CDR3 reads CASSRQGYNEQFF. The CDR3 DNA reads as TGTGCCAGCAGCCGACAGGGGTACAATGAGCAGTTCTTC. V gene TRBV7-2 combines with J gene TRBJ2-1; 8 bases map to TRBD1. With 5 bases clipped from V and 4 bases from J, the junction kept 1 base outside the gene matches. The CDR3 runs to 13 residues. Germline CDR1 reads SGHTA; CDR2 reads FQGNSA.

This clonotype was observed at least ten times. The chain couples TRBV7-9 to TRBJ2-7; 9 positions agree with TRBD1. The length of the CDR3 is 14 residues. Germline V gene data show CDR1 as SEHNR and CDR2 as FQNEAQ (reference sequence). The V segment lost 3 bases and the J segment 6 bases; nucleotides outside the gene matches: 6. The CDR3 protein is CASSFLTGGSEQYF. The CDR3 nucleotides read TGTGCCAGCAGCTTCTTAACAGGGGGCTCCGAGCAGTACTTC.

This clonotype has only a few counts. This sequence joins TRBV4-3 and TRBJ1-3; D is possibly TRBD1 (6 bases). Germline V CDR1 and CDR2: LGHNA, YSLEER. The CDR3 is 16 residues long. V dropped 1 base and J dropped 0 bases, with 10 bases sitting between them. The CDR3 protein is CASSQGRGLSGNTIYF. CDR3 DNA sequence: TGCGCCAGCAGCCAAGGGCGGGGGCTCTCTGGAAACACCATATATTTT.

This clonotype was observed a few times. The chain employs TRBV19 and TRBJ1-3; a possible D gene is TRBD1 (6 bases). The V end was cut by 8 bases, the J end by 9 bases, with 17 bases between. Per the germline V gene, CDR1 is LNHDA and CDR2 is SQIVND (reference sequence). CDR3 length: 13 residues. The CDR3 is CASPRQDLRTIYF. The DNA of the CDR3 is TGTGCCAGTCCGAGACAGGACCTCCGCACCATATATTTT.

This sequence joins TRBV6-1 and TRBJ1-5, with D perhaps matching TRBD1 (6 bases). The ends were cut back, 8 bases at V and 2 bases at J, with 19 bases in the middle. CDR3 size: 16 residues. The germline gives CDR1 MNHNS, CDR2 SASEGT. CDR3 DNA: TGTGCCAGCGTGGATAGCAGGGGAGAGGGCAATCAGCCCCAGCATTTT. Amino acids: CASVDSRGEGNQPQHF.